The clone carrying this TCR beta chain came up once. The source of the sample is a study of blood T cell repertoires in COVID-19. Germline V gene lookup returns CDR1 KGHSH and CDR2 LQKENI. There are 18 residues in the CDR3. V gave up 1 base and J gave up 0 bases, with 13 bases separating them. Repertoires were generated with immunoSEQ multiplex PCR, while TCRdb's copy carries only in-frame clones and drops some. Of more than 200,000 clones in the sample, approximately 90% were seen once. This receptor was taken from a man of 80 years or more with acute or convalescent COVID-19. The V call is TRBV18, the J call TRBJ1-6, with no clear D. The sample comprised peripheral blood. The CDR3 coding sequence is TGTGCCAGCTCACCACTATCGACGGAGAGCTCCTATAATTCACCCCTCCACTTT. Its translation: CASSPLSTESSYNSPLHF.